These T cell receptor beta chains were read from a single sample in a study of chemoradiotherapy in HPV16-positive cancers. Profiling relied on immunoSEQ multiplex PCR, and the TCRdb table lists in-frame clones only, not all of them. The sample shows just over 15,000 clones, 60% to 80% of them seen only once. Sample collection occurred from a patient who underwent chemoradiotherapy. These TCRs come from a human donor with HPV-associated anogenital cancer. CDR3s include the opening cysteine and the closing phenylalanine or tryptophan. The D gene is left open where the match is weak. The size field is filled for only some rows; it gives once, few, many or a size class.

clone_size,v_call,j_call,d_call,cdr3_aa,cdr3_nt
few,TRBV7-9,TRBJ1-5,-,CASSLSNQPQHF,TGTGCCAGCAGCCTCTCAAATCAGCCCCAGCATTTT
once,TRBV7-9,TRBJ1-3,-,CASSLSGNTIYF,TGTGCCAGCAGCTTATCTGGAAACACCATATATTTT
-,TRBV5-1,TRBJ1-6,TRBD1,CASSIRGSDNSPLHF,TGCGCCAGCAGCATCAGGGGGTCTGATAATTCACCCCTCCACTTT
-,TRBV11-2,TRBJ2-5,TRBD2,CASSPGPRGAGETQYF,TGTGCCAGCAGCCCCGGGCCGCGGGGGGCCGGGGAGACCCAGTACTTC
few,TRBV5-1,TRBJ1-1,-,CASSLGRSPEAFF,TGCGCCAGCAGCTTGGGAAGGTCCCCGGAAGCTTTCTTT
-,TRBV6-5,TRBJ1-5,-,CASSYIGQPQHF,TGTGCCAGCAGTTATATTGGTCAGCCCCAGCATTTT
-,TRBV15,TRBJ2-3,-,CATSRENMDTQYF,TGTGCCACCAGCAGGGAGAATATGGATACGCAGTATTTT
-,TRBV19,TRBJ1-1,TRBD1,CASSAQGGTEAFF,TGTGCCAGTAGTGCACAGGGGGGCACTGAAGCTTTCTTT
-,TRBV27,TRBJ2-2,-,CASSLSLPNTGELFF,TGTGCCAGCAGTTTATCCCTACCGAACACCGGGGAGCTGTTTTTT
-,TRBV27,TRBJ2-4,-,CASSNKGAAPGIQYF,TGTGCCAGCAGTAATAAAGGGGCCGCGCCGGGGATTCAGTACTTC
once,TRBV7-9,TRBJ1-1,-,CASSHRDIVPMNTEAFF,TGTGCCAGCAGCCACCGGGACATAGTGCCCATGAACACTGAAGCTTTCTTT
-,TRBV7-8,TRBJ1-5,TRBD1,CASRPTTGFGQPQHF,TGTGCCAGCAGACCTACGACAGGGTTTGGTCAGCCCCAGCATTTT
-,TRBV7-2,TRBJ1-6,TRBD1,CASSRDRNSPLHF,TGTGCCAGCAGCCGGGACAGAAATTCACCCCTCCACTTT
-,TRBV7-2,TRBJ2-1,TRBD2,CASSQTGGMNEQFF,TGTGCCAGCAGCCAAACGGGGGGGATGAATGAGCAGTTCTTC
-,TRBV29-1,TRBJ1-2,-,CSGVSDYGYTF,TGCAGCGGGGTGTCGGACTATGGCTACACCTTC
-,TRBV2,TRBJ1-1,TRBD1,CASRETGGRTEAFF,TGTGCCAGCAGGGAAACAGGGGGGAGGACTGAAGCTTTCTTT
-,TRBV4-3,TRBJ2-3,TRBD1,CASSQDGGQGTDTQYF,TGCGCCAGCAGCCAAGATGGGGGACAGGGCACAGATACGCAGTATTTT
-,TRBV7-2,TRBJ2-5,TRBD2,CASSTSGGAETQYF,TGTGCCAGCAGCACTAGCGGGGGGGCGGAGACCCAGTACTTC
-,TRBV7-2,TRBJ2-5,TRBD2,CASSLRALAGRGETQYF,TGTGCCAGCAGCTTAAGGGCACTAGCGGGGAGGGGGGAGACCCAGTACTTC
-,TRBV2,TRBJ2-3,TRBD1,CASSEGAGGARDTQYF,TGTGCCAGCAGTGAAGGGGCAGGGGGCGCGAGAGATACGCAGTATTTT
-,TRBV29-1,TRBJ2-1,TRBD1,CSVVRTGTVNEQFF,TGCAGCGTTGTTAGGACAGGGACGGTCAATGAGCAGTTCTTC
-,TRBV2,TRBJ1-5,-,CASSELGPDQPQHF,TGTGCCAGCAGTGAACTGGGACCCGATCAGCCCCAGCATTTT
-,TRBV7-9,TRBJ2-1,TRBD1,CASSPRTGENEQFF,TGTGCCAGCAGCCCTAGGACAGGGGAGAATGAGCAGTTCTTC
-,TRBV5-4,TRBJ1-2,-,CASSSSAFYGYTF,TGTGCCAGCAGCTCCTCAGCCTTCTATGGCTACACCTTC
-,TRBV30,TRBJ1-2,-,CAWSAGQRNYGYTF,TGTGCCTGGAGTGCCGGACAGAGGAACTATGGCTACACCTTC
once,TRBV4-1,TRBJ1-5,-,CASSQEPGKGTSQPQHF,TGCGCCAGCAGCCAAGAACCCGGGAAAGGGACCTCTCAGCCCCAGCATTTT
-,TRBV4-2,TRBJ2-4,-,CASSQEDQARYF,TGTGCCAGCAGCCAAGAAGATCAGGCCCGGTACTTC
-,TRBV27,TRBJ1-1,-,CASSLLGTVNTEAFF,TGTGCCAGCAGTTTATTAGGGACGGTGAACACTGAAGCTTTCTTT
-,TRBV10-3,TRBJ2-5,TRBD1,CAISETGTGGGSEETQYF,TGTGCCATCAGTGAGACCGGGACAGGGGGAGGTTCGGAAGAGACCCAGTACTTC
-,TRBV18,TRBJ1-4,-,CASSPAIGGQNEKLFF,TGTGCCAGCTCACCAGCGATCGGGGGCCAGAATGAAAAACTGTTTTTT
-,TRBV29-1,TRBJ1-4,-,CSVETGRDEKLFF,TGCAGCGTTGAGACAGGAAGAGATGAAAAACTGTTTTTT
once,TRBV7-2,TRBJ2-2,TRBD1,CASSWDRGPTGELFF,TGTGCCAGCAGCTGGGACAGGGGACCCACCGGGGAGCTGTTTTTT
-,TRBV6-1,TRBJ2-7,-,CASSVNRLTQGEQYF,TGTGCCAGCAGTGTAAACAGGTTGACCCAGGGCGAGCAGTACTTC
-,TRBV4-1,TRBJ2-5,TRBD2,CASSSTGGYSETQYF,TGCGCCAGCAGCTCTACGGGGGGGTACTCGGAGACCCAGTACTTC
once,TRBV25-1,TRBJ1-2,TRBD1,CASSTQGADYGYTF,TGTGCCAGCAGCACACAGGGGGCGGACTATGGCTACACCTTC
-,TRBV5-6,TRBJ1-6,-,CASSRRDNGSPLHF,TGTGCCAGCAGTCGAAGGGACAACGGTTCACCCCTCCACTTT
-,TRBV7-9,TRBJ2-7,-,CASSLAGLSYEQYF,TGTGCCAGCAGCTTAGCAGGCCTCTCCTACGAGCAGTACTTC
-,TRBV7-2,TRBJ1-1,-,CASSLSGYTEAFF,TGTGCCAGCAGCTTATCAGGGTACACTGAAGCTTTCTTT
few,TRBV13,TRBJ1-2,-,CASSLTQNYGYTF,TGTGCCAGCAGCCTAACACAGAACTATGGCTACACCTTC
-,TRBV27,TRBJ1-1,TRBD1,CASSPIDRGPKTRAAEAFF,TGTGCCAGCAGTCCGATTGACAGGGGCCCAAAAACCCGCGCGGCTGAAGCTTTCTTT
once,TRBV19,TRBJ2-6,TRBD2,CASSSGRGGTFSGANVLTF,TGTGCCAGTAGTTCCGGCCGGGGGGGAACCTTCTCTGGGGCCAACGTCCTGACTTTC
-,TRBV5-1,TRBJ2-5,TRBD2,CASSPGTSGGGETQYF,TGCGCCAGCAGCCCCGGGACTAGCGGGGGGGGAGAGACCCAGTACTTC
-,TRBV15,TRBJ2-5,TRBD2,CATRMGVAGEGETQYF,TGTGCCACCAGGATGGGGGTAGCGGGGGAGGGAGAGACCCAGTACTTC
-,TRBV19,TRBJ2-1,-,CASSIGGVEQFF,TGTGCCAGTAGTATTGGAGGGGTTGAGCAGTTCTTC
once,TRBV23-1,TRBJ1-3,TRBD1,CASSQPGQVGNTIYF,TGCGCCAGCAGTCAGCCGGGACAGGTGGGAAACACCATATATTTT
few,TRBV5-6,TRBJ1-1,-,CASSLRGTEAFF,TGTGCCAGCAGCTTGCGGGGGACTGAAGCTTTCTTT
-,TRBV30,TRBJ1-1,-,CAWSTRTAAAFF,TGTGCCTGGAGTACACGGACGGCCGCAGCTTTCTTT
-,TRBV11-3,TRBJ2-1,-,CASSSRSGLYNEQFF,TGTGCCAGCAGCTCTCGCAGCGGCCTTTACAATGAGCAGTTCTTC
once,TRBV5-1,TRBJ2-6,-,CASSGGGSGANVLTF,TGCGCCAGCAGCGGAGGGGGCTCTGGGGCCAACGTCCTGACTTTC
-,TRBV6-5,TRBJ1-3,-,CASSSNEWSGNTIYF,TGTGCCAGCAGTAGTAATGAGTGGTCCGGAAACACCATATATTTT
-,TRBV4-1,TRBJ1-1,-,CASSQVNFLGALDTEAFF,TGCGCCAGCAGCCAAGTTAACTTTCTCGGGGCCCTTGACACTGAAGCTTTCTTT
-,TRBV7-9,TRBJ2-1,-,CARRGEQFF,TGTGCCCGAAGGGGAGAGCAGTTCTTC
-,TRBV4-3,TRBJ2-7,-,CASSHARDRPYEQYF,TGCGCCAGCAGCCATGCCCGGGACCGACCCTACGAGCAGTACTTC
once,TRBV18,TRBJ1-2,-,CASSQQGANYGYTF,TGTGCCAGCTCACAACAGGGAGCTAACTATGGCTACACCTTC
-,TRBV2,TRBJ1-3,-,CASRGGPSSGNTIYF,TGTGCCAGCAGGGGGGGACCCAGCTCTGGAAACACCATATATTTT
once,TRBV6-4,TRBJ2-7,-,CASSVNRGYEQYF,TGTGCCAGCAGTGTGAACAGAGGTTACGAGCAGTACTTC